This T cell receptor beta chain was identified in a study of cytomegalovirus exposure and HLA in healthy donors. The study's findings and limits: Association of roughly 18,000 TCR beta sequences with HLA alleles was found at 0.05 false discovery rate in a later analysis. A list of roughly 180 TCR beta chains associated with cytomegalovirus was given. It was shown in a later analysis that HLA-associated TCR beta chains were more clonally expanded than other, equally common chains.

PCR amplification relied on 60 Vbeta primers (plus 13 Jbeta primers). Generated by immunoSEQ multiplex PCR, the TCRdb table keeps only in-frame clones and is missing some. The table gives 70,000 or so clones; the top ten clones make up less than 6% of it. Trimming removed 2 bases from V and 0 bases from J, with 10 bases in between. The V gene's germline CDR1 is SQVTM and CDR2 ANQGSEA. This CDR3 contains 14 residues. As to this clone: The antigen is undetermined.

The source is a man in his forties in good health and CMV-seronegative. The specimen was PBMCs. J is TRBJ2-5 and V is TRBV29-1, with D unclear. The CDR3 sequence: CSVESQKYQETQYF. The CDR3 nucleotides are TGCAGCGTTGAAAGTCAGAAGTACCAAGAGACCCAGTACTTC.